A selection of T cell receptor beta chains follows, all from one sample in a study of shared clonotypes between healthy human individuals. Only in-frame clones appear in the TCRdb table, and some are missing; sequencing was by immunoSEQ multiplex PCR. The sample holds 2,500,000 or so clones, under 95% seen once. Sample: naive CD4+ T cells from PBMCs. These receptors were taken from a man between 18 and 29 years old in good health. Some clones in this sample may be carry-over from other donors' samples. The CDR3 runs from the conserved cysteine through the conserved F or W. A D gene is named only where the DNA matches it firmly. Clone size is shown for a subset of rows, as once, few, many or a class of expanded clone.

v_gene: TRBV7-3
d_gene: NA
abundance: NA
j_gene: TRBJ2-5
CDR3nt: TGTGCCAGCAGCCGTAGCACCCTCCAAGAGACCCAGTACTTC
CDR3aa: CASSRSTLQETQYF

v_gene: TRBV9
d_gene: NA
abundance: NA
j_gene: TRBJ1-2
CDR3nt: TGTGCCAGCAGCGTAGATGTCAGGTCTGGCGACTATGGTGGCTACACCTTC
CDR3aa: CASSVDVRSGDYGGYTF

v_gene: TRBV21-1
d_gene: NA
abundance: NA
j_gene: TRBJ1-1
CDR3nt: TGTGCCAGCAGCAAAGAAGGGACAGGGCTGAACACTGAAGCTTTCTTT
CDR3aa: CASSKEGTGLNTEAFF

v_gene: TRBV4-1
d_gene: NA
abundance: NA
j_gene: TRBJ1-4
CDR3nt: TGCGCCAGCAGCCAAGGTTCTGCGGGGATTGAAAAACTGTTTTTT
CDR3aa: CASSQGSAGIEKLFF

v_gene: TRBV7-9
d_gene: TRBD1
abundance: NA
j_gene: TRBJ1-2
CDR3nt: TGTGCCAGCAGCCCTACCGGGACAGGAGTCGGCGGCTACACCTTC
CDR3aa: CASSPTGTGVGGYTF

v_gene: TRBV30
d_gene: NA
abundance: few
j_gene: TRBJ1-1
CDR3nt: TGTGCCTGGAGTCGCGTGAACACTGAAGCTTTCTTT
CDR3aa: CAWSRVNTEAFF

v_gene: TRBV5-1
d_gene: NA
abundance: NA
j_gene: TRBJ2-5
CDR3nt: TGCGCCAGCAGCTTGGGGTTAGTAGAGACCCAGTACTTC
CDR3aa: CASSLGLVETQYF

v_gene: TRBV14
d_gene: TRBD2
abundance: NA
j_gene: TRBJ2-2
CDR3nt: TGTGCCAGCAGCCGAGGGACTAGCGGGAGTTTGAACACCGGGGAGCTGTTTTTT
CDR3aa: CASSRGTSGSLNTGELFF

v_gene: TRBV7-2
d_gene: TRBD2
abundance: NA
j_gene: TRBJ2-7
CDR3nt: TGTGCCAGCAGCTTAATAGCGGGAGCCTACGAGCAGTACTTC
CDR3aa: CASSLIAGAYEQYF

v_gene: TRBV5-6
d_gene: TRBD1
abundance: NA
j_gene: TRBJ2-7
CDR3nt: TGTGCCAGCAGCCAATTACAGGGGGCCACCTACGAGCAGTACTTC
CDR3aa: CASSQLQGATYEQYF

v_gene: TRBV4-2
d_gene: TRBD2
abundance: NA
j_gene: TRBJ2-7
CDR3nt: TGTGCCAGCAGCCAAGATGCTAGCGGGAGAGTCTACGAGCAGTACTTC
CDR3aa: CASSQDASGRVYEQYF

v_gene: TRBV9
d_gene: TRBD1
abundance: NA
j_gene: TRBJ2-3
CDR3nt: TGTGCCAGCAGCGTAGCCGGGACAGGGGCCACAGATACGCAGTATTTT
CDR3aa: CASSVAGTGATDTQYF

v_gene: TRBV9
d_gene: NA
abundance: NA
j_gene: TRBJ2-1
CDR3nt: TGTGCCAGCAGCGTAGCTAGCTCCTACCCCAATGAGCAGTTCTTC
CDR3aa: CASSVASSYPNEQFF

v_gene: TRBV29-1
d_gene: NA
abundance: NA
j_gene: TRBJ2-1
CDR3nt: TGCAGCGTTGCGACTCACCAAAGGAACAATGAGCAGTTCTTC
CDR3aa: CSVATHQRNNEQFF

v_gene: TRBV5-1
d_gene: NA
abundance: NA
j_gene: TRBJ1-5
CDR3nt: TGCGCCAGCAGCTTGGAAGGGGGGAACAGCAATCAGCCCCAGCATTTT
CDR3aa: CASSLEGGNSNQPQHF

v_gene: TRBV12-5
d_gene: NA
abundance: NA
j_gene: TRBJ1-1
CDR3nt: TGTGCTAGTGCCCATTCCGGAGGGACTGAAGCTTTCTTT
CDR3aa: CASAHSGGTEAFF

v_gene: TRBV7-2
d_gene: TRBD2
abundance: NA
j_gene: TRBJ2-7
CDR3nt: TGTGCCAGCAGCTCTCGGACACCGGGACTAAAGTACGAGCAGTACTTC
CDR3aa: CASSSRTPGLKYEQYF

v_gene: TRBV7-2
d_gene: NA
abundance: NA
j_gene: TRBJ1-2
CDR3nt: TGTGCCAGCAGCTTAGTGTTTGGCTATGGCTACACCTTC
CDR3aa: CASSLVFGYGYTF

v_gene: TRBV21-1
d_gene: NA
abundance: NA
j_gene: TRBJ2-1
CDR3nt: TGTGCCAGCAGCATGTCCGGACTAAGGTGGAACAATGAGCAGTTCTTC
CDR3aa: CASSMSGLRWNNEQFF

v_gene: TRBV7-6
d_gene: NA
abundance: NA
j_gene: TRBJ2-3
CDR3nt: TGTGCCAGCAGCTTGAGTGGGGGGTTGAGAGATACGCAGTATTTT
CDR3aa: CASSLSGGLRDTQYF

v_gene: TRBV5-1
d_gene: NA
abundance: NA
j_gene: TRBJ2-5
CDR3nt: TGCGCCAGCAGCTTGGGACAGCCCCAGGGGGAGACCCAGTACTTC
CDR3aa: CASSLGQPQGETQYF

v_gene: TRBV11-3
d_gene: TRBD1
abundance: NA
j_gene: TRBJ2-1
CDR3nt: TGTGCCAGCAGCCAAGGGGGCGGTGAGCAGTTCTTC
CDR3aa: CASSQGGGEQFF

v_gene: TRBV28
d_gene: NA
abundance: NA
j_gene: TRBJ2-7
CDR3nt: TGTGCCAGCAGTTCACCCGGGGACCGCGGGTCGGACGAGCAGTACTTC
CDR3aa: CASSSPGDRGSDEQYF

v_gene: TRBV5-1
d_gene: NA
abundance: NA
j_gene: TRBJ1-4
CDR3nt: TGCGCCAGCAGCTTGGGCGTTCGGGAAAAACTGTTTTTT
CDR3aa: CASSLGVREKLFF

v_gene: TRBV4-1
d_gene: NA
abundance: NA
j_gene: TRBJ2-5
CDR3nt: TGCGCCAGCAGCCCCCGGCAGGGAGACGGAGAGACCCAGTACTTC
CDR3aa: CASSPRQGDGETQYF

v_gene: TRBV18
d_gene: NA
abundance: NA
j_gene: TRBJ1-1
CDR3nt: TGTGCCAGTTACGCGTATGCAGACATGAACACTGAAGCTTTCTTT
CDR3aa: CASYAYADMNTEAFF

v_gene: TRBV4-1
d_gene: NA
abundance: NA
j_gene: TRBJ2-7
CDR3nt: TGCGCCAGCAGCCGGGGACCGTGGGACTACGAGCAGTACTTC
CDR3aa: CASSRGPWDYEQYF

v_gene: TRBV10-2
d_gene: NA
abundance: NA
j_gene: TRBJ2-1
CDR3nt: TGCGCCAGCACCTTTGGATCGCCCTATGAGCAGTTCTTC
CDR3aa: CASTFGSPYEQFF

v_gene: TRBV2
d_gene: NA
abundance: NA
j_gene: TRBJ2-6
CDR3nt: TGTGCCAGCAGTCCCAGGACGTCTTCCTCTGGGGCCAACGTCCTGACTTTC
CDR3aa: CASSPRTSSSGANVLTF

v_gene: TRBV5-1
d_gene: NA
abundance: NA
j_gene: TRBJ2-3
CDR3nt: TGCGCCAGCAGATTGAGTGAGGCAGATACGCAGTATTTT
CDR3aa: CASRLSEADTQYF

v_gene: TRBV28
d_gene: TRBD1
abundance: NA
j_gene: TRBJ1-1
CDR3nt: TGTGCCAGCAGTCCATGGACAGGGACATCGAATTATGAAGCTTTCTTT
CDR3aa: CASSPWTGTSNYEAFF

v_gene: TRBV18
d_gene: NA
abundance: NA
j_gene: TRBJ2-5
CDR3nt: TGTGCCAGCTCACCAGCGGGGCGGGAGACCCAGTACTTC
CDR3aa: CASSPAGRETQYF

v_gene: TRBV10-3
d_gene: TRBD1
abundance: NA
j_gene: TRBJ2-6
CDR3nt: TGTGCCATCAGTGAGTCATCAGGGACAGGCTATTCTGGGGCCAACGTCCTGACTTTC
CDR3aa: CAISESSGTGYSGANVLTF

v_gene: TRBV6-5
d_gene: TRBD2
abundance: NA
j_gene: TRBJ2-1
CDR3nt: TGTGCCAGCAGTTCCTCCATAGCGGGTCCCTACAATGAGCAGTTCTTC
CDR3aa: CASSSSIAGPYNEQFF

v_gene: TRBV27
d_gene: TRBD2
abundance: NA
j_gene: TRBJ2-7
CDR3nt: TGTGCCAGCAGTCCCCTCGCGGTAGCGGGAGGTTACGAGCAGTACTTC
CDR3aa: CASSPLAVAGGYEQYF

v_gene: TRBV10-3
d_gene: TRBD1
abundance: NA
j_gene: TRBJ1-2
CDR3nt: TGTGCCATCAGTGAGTCGAACAGGGGAGCTAACTATGGCTACACCTTC
CDR3aa: CAISESNRGANYGYTF

v_gene: TRBV29-1
d_gene: TRBD1
abundance: NA
j_gene: TRBJ2-3
CDR3nt: TGCAGCGTCAGGGACAGGCATAGCACAGATACGCAGTATTTT
CDR3aa: CSVRDRHSTDTQYF

v_gene: TRBV10-3
d_gene: NA
abundance: once
j_gene: TRBJ2-5
CDR3nt: TGTGCCATCAGTGACGGCGTACTGCAAGAGACCCAGTACTTC
CDR3aa: CAISDGVLQETQYF

v_gene: TRBV2
d_gene: NA
abundance: NA
j_gene: TRBJ1-1
CDR3nt: TGTGCCAGCGTTAAGGGGGGGGGAACCGACACTGAAGCTTTCTTT
CDR3aa: CASVKGGGTDTEAFF

v_gene: TRBV9
d_gene: NA
abundance: few
j_gene: TRBJ1-1
CDR3nt: TGTGCCAGCAGCGTAACTTCGGAGAACACTGAAGCTTTCTTT
CDR3aa: CASSVTSENTEAFF

v_gene: TRBV5-1
d_gene: NA
abundance: NA
j_gene: TRBJ2-7
CDR3nt: TGCGCCAGCAGCTTGTCAAGGGAAGACGAGCAGTACTTC
CDR3aa: CASSLSREDEQYF

v_gene: TRBV5-1
d_gene: NA
abundance: NA
j_gene: TRBJ2-1
CDR3nt: TGCGCCAGCAGCACCGAGGACATCTCCTACAATGAGCAGTTCTTC
CDR3aa: CASSTEDISYNEQFF

v_gene: TRBV28
d_gene: TRBD1
abundance: NA
j_gene: TRBJ1-3
CDR3nt: TGTGCCAGCAGTTTATTCGGCCAGGGGGCTATATCTGGAAACACCATATATTTT
CDR3aa: CASSLFGQGAISGNTIYF

v_gene: TRBV5-1
d_gene: TRBD1
abundance: NA
j_gene: TRBJ2-7
CDR3nt: TGCGCCAGCAGCTTTTTACCGGGACAGGGAGCCTACGAGCAGTACTTC
CDR3aa: CASSFLPGQGAYEQYF

v_gene: TRBV6-1
d_gene: NA
abundance: NA
j_gene: TRBJ2-7
CDR3nt: TGTGCCAGCAGTGAAGAGGGGCCGGGCTACGAGCAGTACTTC
CDR3aa: CASSEEGPGYEQYF

v_gene: TRBV7-3
d_gene: NA
abundance: NA
j_gene: TRBJ2-2
CDR3nt: TGTGCCAGCAGCTCGCCGGCAGGTTCAAACACCGGGGAGCTGTTTTTT
CDR3aa: CASSSPAGSNTGELFF

v_gene: TRBV6-5
d_gene: NA
abundance: NA
j_gene: TRBJ2-5
CDR3nt: TGTGCCAGCAGTTACGGGAGTCTAACGGAAGAGACCCAGTACTTC
CDR3aa: CASSYGSLTEETQYF

v_gene: TRBV7-2
d_gene: NA
abundance: NA
j_gene: TRBJ2-7
CDR3nt: TGTGCCAGCAGCTTAGGAGGCACCCGCTCCTACGAGCAGTACTTC
CDR3aa: CASSLGGTRSYEQYF

v_gene: TRBV9
d_gene: TRBD2
abundance: NA
j_gene: TRBJ2-1
CDR3nt: TGTGCCAGCAGCGTAGGTGCGGGAGCCCCGGGAAATGAGCAGTTCTTC
CDR3aa: CASSVGAGAPGNEQFF

v_gene: TRBV4-2
d_gene: NA
abundance: NA
j_gene: TRBJ2-2
CDR3nt: TGTGCCAGCAGCCAAGGGGGGGTGGAAACCGGGGAGCTGTTTTTT
CDR3aa: CASSQGGVETGELFF

v_gene: TRBV28
d_gene: TRBD2
abundance: NA
j_gene: TRBJ2-1
CDR3nt: TGTGCCAGCAGAATTGGCGGGAGCTCCTACAATGAGCAGTTCTTC
CDR3aa: CASRIGGSSYNEQFF

v_gene: TRBV5-1
d_gene: NA
abundance: NA
j_gene: TRBJ1-1
CDR3nt: TGCGCCAGCAGCCCTAGGGGAAAGAACACTGAAGCTTTCTTT
CDR3aa: CASSPRGKNTEAFF

v_gene: TRBV4-2
d_gene: NA
abundance: NA
j_gene: TRBJ1-5
CDR3nt: TGTGCCAGCAGCCTCCGCAGCAATCAGCCCCAGCATTTT
CDR3aa: CASSLRSNQPQHF

v_gene: TRBV29-1
d_gene: NA
abundance: once
j_gene: TRBJ2-7
CDR3nt: TGCAGCGTTGTACCCATGGCATTACTCTCCTACGAGCAGTACTTC
CDR3aa: CSVVPMALLSYEQYF

v_gene: TRBV9
d_gene: NA
abundance: once
j_gene: TRBJ1-2
CDR3nt: TGTGCCAGCAGCGTAGGTGGGTCGAACTATGGCTACACCTTC
CDR3aa: CASSVGGSNYGYTF

v_gene: TRBV11-2
d_gene: NA
abundance: NA
j_gene: TRBJ1-2
CDR3nt: TGTGCCAGCAGTAACAGCGGTGGGACGGTCCGACCAACTAACTATGGCTACACCTTC
CDR3aa: CASSNSGGTVRPTNYGYTF

v_gene: TRBV4-2
d_gene: NA
abundance: NA
j_gene: TRBJ2-2
CDR3nt: TGTGCCAGCGGGGGCCGAATGAACACCGGGGAGCTGTTTTTT
CDR3aa: CASGGRMNTGELFF

v_gene: TRBV7-9
d_gene: TRBD1
abundance: NA
j_gene: TRBJ1-2
CDR3nt: TGTGCCAGCAGCCTATCAGGGGGAACTGGCTACACCTTC
CDR3aa: CASSLSGGTGYTF

v_gene: TRBV28
d_gene: NA
abundance: NA
j_gene: TRBJ1-4
CDR3nt: TGTGCCAGCAGTTCCCCGGACTCGAGTAATGAAAAACTGTTTTTT
CDR3aa: CASSSPDSSNEKLFF